This TCR beta chain originates from a study of T cell responses to AZD1222 COVID-19 vaccine. In the study overall: Pooling covered second doses at about 4 or about 12 weeks. General study findings and limits: Repertoires in all cases were sampled only once the peak T cell response had passed. Mapped onto spike, vaccine-associated CD4 TCRs spanned it and were dominant at 160-218 and 743-854.

Germline values: CDR1 MDHEN, CDR2 SYDVKM. V was shortened by 3 bases and J by 8 bases, with 10 bases between the two germline ends. This CDR3 has 12 amino acids. Sequenced by immunoSEQ multiplex PCR; TCRdb stores in-frame clones only, minus some. The sample yields under 150,000 clones, roughly 90% seen once. As to this clone: Its antigen is as yet unknown.

J is TRBJ1-2 and V is TRBV28; no clear D. The clonotype originates from an adult in good health. The sample in question was peripheral blood, obtained on day 0 of AZD1222 vaccination. The CDR3 loop reads CASSLDGLGYTF. The CDR3 nucleotides are TGTGCCAGCAGTTTGGATGGGTTAGGCTACACCTTC.